This is a list of T cell receptor beta chains from one sample in a study of follicular helper T cells after annual influenza vaccination. Profiling relied on immunoSEQ multiplex PCR, and the TCRdb table lists in-frame clones only, not all of them. Of 27,000 or so clones listed, approximately 80% are singletons. This specimen was CXCR5+ CD38- circulating T follicular helper cells from blood, taken on the day of influenza vaccination. Receptors originate from an adult who received the influenza vaccine. The CDR3 runs from the conserved cysteine through the conserved F or W. The D gene is left open where the match is weak. Clone size is given for some rows only: seen once, a few or many times, or a class if the clone is expanded.

D gene	J gene	clone size	V gene	CDR3 protein	CDR3 DNA
TRBD1	TRBJ1-4	few	TRBV18	CASSQGPGQGYEKLFF	TGTGCCAGCTCACAGGGACCGGGACAGGGATATGAAAAACTGTTTTTT
-	TRBJ1-1	-	TRBV7-9	CASSLALGGNTEAFF	TGTGCCAGCAGCTTAGCGCTGGGAGGGAACACTGAAGCTTTCTTT
TRBD2	TRBJ2-2	once	TRBV28	CASSLGTSGRTGELFF	TGTGCCAGCAGTTTAGGGACTAGCGGGAGAACCGGGGAGCTGTTTTTT
-	TRBJ2-3	-	TRBV6-1	CASSGFRGSSTDTQYF	TGTGCCAGCAGTGGGTTCAGGGGCTCTAGCACAGATACGCAGTATTTT
TRBD2	TRBJ2-5	-	TRBV7-2	CASSLVSGGYQETQYF	TGTGCCAGCAGCTTAGTCAGCGGGGGGTACCAAGAGACCCAGTACTTC
-	TRBJ2-7	-	TRBV5-1	CASSPGGSYEQYF	TGCGCCAGCAGCCCGGGTGGGAGCTACGAGCAGTACTTC
TRBD1	TRBJ2-2	-	TRBV11-3	CASSDRVLGTGELFF	TGTGCCAGCAGTGACAGGGTCTTGGGGACCGGGGAGCTGTTTTTT
TRBD1	TRBJ2-3	-	TRBV5-5	CASSLSGAGTGDTQYF	TGTGCCAGCAGCTTGAGCGGTGCGGGGACAGGAGATACGCAGTATTTT
TRBD2	TRBJ2-7	-	TRBV10-2	CASSGGGTLSPEQYF	TGCGCCAGCAGTGGGGGAGGGACCCTATCTCCCGAGCAGTACTTC
-	TRBJ1-5	-	TRBV19	CASSINPNQPQHF	TGTGCCAGTAGTATTAATCCTAATCAGCCCCAGCATTTT
-	TRBJ1-4	-	TRBV19	CASSATRIELFF	TGTGCCAGTAGTGCCACCCGTATAGAGCTGTTTTTT
TRBD1	TRBJ1-5	-	TRBV6-1	CASRERTGSNQPQHF	TGTGCCAGCAGGGAACGGACAGGGAGCAATCAGCCCCAGCATTTT
TRBD1	TRBJ2-1	-	TRBV9	CASSVPGGGHNEQFF	TGTGCCAGCAGCGTACCAGGGGGCGGGCACAATGAGCAGTTCTTC
-	TRBJ2-3	-	TRBV11-3	CASSPGHRTDTQYF	TGTGCCAGCAGTCCGGGACACCGCACAGATACGCAGTATTTT
TRBD2	TRBJ2-3	-	TRBV6-1	CASSRIAGPTDTQYF	TGTGCCAGCAGTCGAATAGCGGGGCCCACAGATACGCAGTATTTT
TRBD1	TRBJ2-2	-	TRBV7-9	CASSLLSGQGNTGELFF	TGTGCCAGCAGCTTATTATCGGGACAGGGAAACACCGGGGAGCTGTTTTTT